These 18 T cell receptor beta chains were all obtained from the same sample, sequenced in a study of immune reconstitution after stem cell transplant in scleroderma. TCRdb redid the calling of the RT-PCR reads with MiXCR, one entry per CDR3 protein. The top ten clones hold about a sixth of a sample with more than 700 distinct CDR3 sequences, about 9.4% of them seen once. The material was obtained before or after autologous hematopoietic stem cell transplantation (not recorded which). The source is a male donor with systemic sclerosis.

This clonotype was detected only a few times. V is TRBV12-3 or TRBV12-4 and J is TRBJ2-5; 7 positions agree with TRBD2. Trimming at V came to 1 base and at J to 4 bases, leaving 6 bases not matched to a gene. The CDR3 covers 15 residues. The CDR3 reads CASSLGAGEGETQYF. In nucleotides, the CDR3 is TGTGCCAGCAGTTTAGGCGCGGGAGAGGGAGAGACCCAGTACTTC.

By sample share, this clonotype is medium-sized. V usage is TRBV5-1 and J usage is TRBJ2-5, with 8 bases lining up with TRBD2. The CDR3 consists of 15 residues. V shed 5 bases, J shed 5 bases, and the junction held 11 bases outside the gene matches. The germline V gene encodes CDR1 SGHRS and CDR2 YFSETQ. CDR3 sequence reads: CASSRQSRGEETQYF. DNA of the CDR3: TGCGCCAGCAGTCGGCAGTCGCGGGGGGAGGAGACCCAGTACTTC.

This clonotype is medium-sized within its sample. V is TRBV12-3 or TRBV12-4 and J is TRBJ2-1, with 10 bases fitting TRBD2. The CDR3 is 15 residues long. J was trimmed by 4 bases and V by 5 bases; bases with no gene match: 5. The CDR3: CASSPSGGQYNEQFF. In nucleotides, the CDR3 is TGTGCCAGCAGTCCTAGCGGGGGCCAATACAATGAGCAGTTCTTC.

This clonotype is classed as medium-sized. The chain links TRBV5-1 to TRBJ2-3, with a weak D call TRBD1 (7 bases). The germline V gene has CDR1 SGHRS and CDR2 YFSETQ. V lost 4 bases and J 0 bases, leaving 15 bases between the germline ends. The CDR3 length is 16 residues. In nucleotides, the CDR3 is TGCGCCAGCAGCATCCAGGGGGGCCCTAGCACAGATACGCAGTATTTT. Translated: CASSIQGGPSTDTQYF.

This clonotype is categorized as large. This chain connects TRBV5-6 to TRBJ2-1; D gene unclear. The CDR3 spans 12 residues. Trimming took off 0 bases at V and 5 bases at J, with 3 bases between the two ends. Per the germline V gene, CDR1 is SGHDT and CDR2 is YYEEEE. As DNA, the CDR3 is TGTGCCAGCAGCTTGGGGGACAATGAGCAGTTCTTC. Its translation: CASSLGDNEQFF.

By sample share, this clonotype is medium-sized. The V gene is TRBV3-1, the J gene TRBJ2-7; tentatively, D is TRBD1 (6 bases). The CDR3 is 15 amino acids. CDR1 and CDR2 from the germline V gene are LGHDT and YNNKEL (reference sequence). Trimming shortened V by 4 bases and J by 0 bases, and 13 bases separated the two germline ends. The CDR3: CASSRGQTLSYEQYF. The CDR3 bases are TGTGCCAGCAGCCGCGGACAGACTCTCTCCTACGAGCAGTACTTC.

This clonotype is medium-sized (0.01 to 0.1%) in the sample. J is TRBJ2-4 and V is TRBV20-1, with D maybe TRBD2 (6 bases). There are 15 residues in the CDR3. Germline lookup yields CDR1 DFQATT and CDR2 SNEGSKA (reference sequence). With 1 base removed from V and 3 bases from J, the gap between germline ends came to 13 bases. The CDR3 sequence is CSARVTRFGKNIQYF. DNA of the CDR3: TGCAGTGCTAGAGTGACTAGATTTGGCAAAAACATTCAGTACTTC.

By frequency in the sample, this clonotype is large. The V gene is TRBV19, the J gene TRBJ1-4; TRBD1 aligns across 12 bases. With V trimmed by 5 bases and J by 8 bases, 3 bases remained unmatched. This CDR3 is built from 14 residues. Germline values: CDR1 LNHDA, CDR2 SQIVND (reference sequence). DNA for the CDR3: TGTGCCAGTAGTGTGGGACAGGGGGCGGAAAAACTGTTTTTT. It specifies CASSVGQGAEKLFF.

At least ten counts were recorded for this clonotype. V usage is TRBV13 and J usage is TRBJ2-3; 7 bases fit TRBD2. V shed 1 base and J 5 bases; nucleotides not matched to a gene: 9. The germline CDR1 and CDR2 sequences are PRHDT and FYEKMQ (reference sequence). This CDR3 has 16 amino acids. The CDR3 DNA follows: TGTGCCAGCAGCTTAGAAACGCGGGGGTGGGGAGATACGCAGTATTTT. Translating gives CASSLETRGWGDTQYF.

The CDR3 reads CASSLGTATNYGYTF. In DNA, the CDR3 is TGTGCCAGCAGCTTGGGGACAGCTACTAACTATGGCTACACCTTC. The chain recombines TRBV5-4 with TRBJ1-2; D may be TRBD1 (6 bases). The CDR3 totals 15 residues. CDR1 SGHNT and CDR2 YYREEE come from the germline V gene (reference sequence). V was cut by 0 bases and J by 0 bases, with 9 bases left in between.

This clonotype is labeled as medium-sized. This chain joins TRBV29-1 and TRBJ2-3; D call uncertain. The germline V gene has CDR1 SQVTM and CDR2 ANQGSEA. The V end lost 4 bases, the J end lost 2 bases, and 7 bases lay between the germline ends. This CDR3 is 12 amino acids long. CDR3 nucleotide sequence: TGCAGCGTTGGTACAGTCACAGATACGCAGTATTTT. Protein sequence: CSVGTVTDTQYF.

This clonotype was detected ten times or more. The chain joins TRBV5-1 to TRBJ2-5; D remains ambiguous. CDR3 length: 13 residues. Looked up from germline, CDR1 is SGHRS and CDR2 is YFSETQ. Trimming removed 7 bases at V and 2 bases at J, with 12 bases between. In DNA form, the CDR3 reads TGCGCCAGCGGGGATCGGCCGCAAGAGACCCAGTACTTC. Protein product: CASGDRPQETQYF.

This clonotype appeared a few times. The V gene is TRBV19, the J gene TRBJ1-2; D possibly corresponds to TRBD1 (5 bases). The germline V and J ends were trimmed by 11 bases and 3 bases, with 19 bases remaining between them. Germline V CDR1 and CDR2: LNHDA, SQIVND (reference sequence). The CDR3 is made up of 14 amino acids. CDR3 loop: CAAREAARDYGYTF. CDR3 nucleotides: TGTGCCGCCAGGGAGGCAGCCCGGGACTATGGCTACACCTTC.

By proportion, this clonotype is large. The chain links TRBV6-2 or TRBV6-3 to TRBJ2-1, with 9 positions matching TRBD1. CDR1 MNHEY and CDR2 SVGEGT come from the germline V gene. The junction had 4 bases not matched to a gene; V was cut back by 0 bases and J by 7 bases. The CDR3 extends over 15 amino acids. The CDR3: CASSYSLQGANEQFF. For the CDR3, the DNA is TGTGCCAGCAGTTACTCCCTACAGGGGGCTAATGAGCAGTTCTTC.

This clonotype came up a few times. The chain recombines TRBV5-1 with TRBJ2-7; 7 bases map to TRBD1. J lost 2 bases, V lost 4 bases, and 6 bases had no gene match. The CDR3 runs to 14 residues. Looked up from germline, CDR1 is SGHRS and CDR2 is YFSETQ. CDR3 DNA: TGCGCCAGCAGCAGGGACAGTGAGCCCTACGAGCAGTACTTC. It codes for CASSRDSEPYEQYF.

By its share, this clonotype is large (0.1 to 1%). The chain has TRBV20-1 and TRBJ2-5, with D perhaps matching TRBD2 (6 bases). Germline loops: CDR1 DFQATT, CDR2 SNEGSKA (reference sequence). Trimming cost V 6 bases and J 5 bases, with 19 bases left between them. This CDR3 has 14 amino acids. CDR3 in DNA: TGCAGTGCCCTAAGCGGGTTAGTTCGTGAGACCCAGTACTTC. This sequence encodes CSALSGLVRETQYF.

V is TRBV27 and J is TRBJ2-3, with D maybe TRBD1 (5 bases). The CDR3 extends over 14 amino acids. Trimming took 8 bases from V and 7 from J, leaving 19 bases between them. The germline V gene encodes CDR1 MNHEY and CDR2 SMNVEV (reference sequence). CDR3 nucleotides: TGTGCCAGCGGCGACAGACCTCCTTCGAATACGCAGTATTTT. This encodes CASGDRPPSNTQYF.

This clonotype is labeled medium-sized (0.01 to 0.1%). The rearrangement uses TRBV20-1 and TRBJ1-1; 7 bases align to TRBD1. The CDR3 totals 14 residues. The V gene end was trimmed by 6 bases and the J gene end by 3 bases; junction bases not matched to a gene: 10. Looked up from germline, CDR1 is DFQATT and CDR2 is SNEGSKA (reference sequence). The CDR3 protein is CSAPRGGLHTEAFF. The CDR3 DNA sequence: TGCAGTGCCCCCAGGGGGGGGTTGCACACTGAAGCTTTCTTT.